The 7 T cell receptor beta chains below all came from one sample that was sequenced in a study of blood T cells in healthy people across ages. A sample-barcoded 5' primer and a J-beta primer mix were used in a second PCR of roughly 6 to 11 cycles. TCRdb analysed the 5' RACE reads with MiXCR anew, one entry per CDR3 protein. This repertoire shows fewer than 900,000 distinct CDR3 sequences, roughly 43% found once; its top ten account for 20% to 25%. The sequenced sample consisted of blood. These receptors all come from a woman between 55 and 75 years old in good health.

This clonotype was recorded a few times. A junction end diverges from the germline sequence, so it may reflect a read error. V gene TRBV7-7 combines with J gene TRBJ2-7; weak D call: TRBD2 (5 bases). Germline CDR1 is SSHAT and CDR2 is FNYEAQ (reference sequence). The CDR3 is 15 amino acids. In DNA, the CDR3 is TGTGCTAGCAGCTTAGCGCGTGGGAGTGCCTACGAGCAGTACTTC. Protein product: CASSLARGSAYEQYF.

The chain has TRBV27 and TRBJ2-7; D is undetermined. Trimming took 5 bases from V and 3 from J, leaving 14 bases between them. The CDR3 spans 14 residues. Germline CDR1 reads MNHEY; CDR2 reads SMNVEV (reference sequence). CDR3 region: CASSPLGSFYEQYF. CDR3 nucleotides: TGTGCCAGCAGTCCCCTTGGGTCCTTCTACGAGCAGTACTTC.

The chain recombines TRBV12-3 or TRBV12-4 with TRBJ1-1; possibly TRBD1 for D (6 bases). Trimming took 5 bases from V and 2 from J, leaving 18 bases between them. This CDR3 is 16 amino acids long. The chain's CDR3 is CASSPIATGTNTEAFF. The CDR3 DNA is TGTGCCAGCAGTCCCATAGCAACCGGGACAAACACTGAAGCTTTCTTT.

V and J are TRBV6-1 and TRBJ2-1; 8 nucleotides align to TRBD1. V trimming: 4 bases; J trimming: 5 bases; junction bases outside the gene matches: 7. Germline V gives CDR1 MNHNS, CDR2 SASEGT. The CDR3 sequence is 15 residues long. The CDR3 reads CASSGDRGFNNEQFF. The CDR3 DNA sequence: TGTGCCAGCAGTGGAGACAGGGGTTTTAACAATGAGCAGTTCTTC.

The chain employs TRBV9 and TRBJ1-2; weak D call: TRBD1 (6 bases). The CDR3 has 14 residues. The germline CDR1 and CDR2 sequences are SGDLS and YYNGEE. V shed 0 bases and J shed 5 bases, with 11 bases lying between them. The CDR3 region is CASSVVPGDYGYTF. As DNA, the CDR3 is TGTGCCAGCAGCGTAGTTCCAGGGGATTATGGCTACACCTTC.

The V gene is TRBV27, the J gene TRBJ2-3; D may match TRBD1 or TRBD2 (6 bases each). V was clipped by 5 bases and J by 0 bases, with 18 bases between them. Germline V gives CDR1 MNHEY, CDR2 SMNVEV (reference sequence). This CDR3 region has 17 residues. In nucleotides, the CDR3 is TGTGCCAGCAGTCGTACGGGGGCGCGCTCTAGCACAGATACGCAGTATTTT. Protein: CASSRTGARSSTDTQYF.

With respect to this clonotype: Germline and junction disagree at one end, which may indicate a read error. V usage is TRBV20-1 and J usage is TRBJ2-1; maybe TRBD1 (5 bases). CDR1 and CDR2 from the germline V gene are DFQATT and SNEGSKA (reference sequence). The CDR3 has 15 residues. The CDR3 protein is CSARDPGKGDNVQFF. The CDR3 nucleotides read TGCAGTGCTAGAGACCCAGGGAAGGGCGATAATGTGCAGTTCTTC.